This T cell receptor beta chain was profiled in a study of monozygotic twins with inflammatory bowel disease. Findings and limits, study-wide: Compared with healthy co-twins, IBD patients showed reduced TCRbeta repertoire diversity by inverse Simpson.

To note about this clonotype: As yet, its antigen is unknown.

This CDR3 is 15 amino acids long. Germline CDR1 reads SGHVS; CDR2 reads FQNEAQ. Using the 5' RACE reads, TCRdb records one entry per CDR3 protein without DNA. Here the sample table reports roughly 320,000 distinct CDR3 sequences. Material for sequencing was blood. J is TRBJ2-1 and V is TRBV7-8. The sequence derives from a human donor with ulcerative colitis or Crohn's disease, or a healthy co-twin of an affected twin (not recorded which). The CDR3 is CASSLHESSYNEQFF.